This T cell receptor beta chain was observed in a study of Ad26.COV2.S vaccination and SARS-CoV-2 variants. Treatment meaning: some 20 received Ad26.COV2.S at low or high dose, single or two shots; roughly 5 received placebo; per-sample allocation not given. Collection of samples fell on day 63 after the first vaccine or placebo injection. Its platform was an Ad26 vector, and its expressed antigen was Wuhan-strain SARS-CoV-2 spike. For this clone: Its cognate antigen is unknown.

The data were produced by immunoSEQ multiplex PCR, yet TCRdb's version contains in-frame clones alone and is incomplete. Of around 300,000 clones in the sample, approximately 90% were seen once. Findings and caveats of the study: Total T cell responses, in the TCR breadth and depth analyses, may have been underestimated.

There are 13 residues in the CDR3. V was trimmed by 3 bases and J by 1 base, leaving 6 bases between them. This chain links TRBV12-3 or TRBV12-4 with TRBJ1-1; the D is unclear. This sequence originates from a person aged 18-60 years who received the Ad26.COV2.S COVID-19 vaccine or a placebo. The sequencing used peripheral blood, collected in a trial of Ad26.COV2.S vaccine versus placebo. CDR3 protein: CASSFNANTEAFF. In DNA, the CDR3 is TGTGCCAGCAGTTTCAACGCGAACACTGAAGCTTTCTTT.